The rows below give T cell receptor beta chains drawn from one sample of a study of T-cell reconstitution after alpha-beta-depleted transplantation in children. A single record per CDR3 protein comes from TCRdb applying MiXCR to the PCR reads. The table includes some 600,000 distinct CDR3 sequences, over 10% detected once. This specimen consisted of PBMCs, mostly from graft donor cells, obtained 360 days after TCRalphabeta/CD19-depleted stem cell transplant. All receptors derive from a male patient aged 10 to 17 who had a stem cell transplant for acute myeloid leukemia, so the T cells may come from the graft donor. Each CDR3 is given with its conserved first and last residue. D genes are given only for firm matches. Size values are once, few and many counts, or a class for expanded clones, and some rows have none.

abundance | j_gene | v_gene | d_gene | CDR3aa | CDR3nt
many | TRBJ2-7 | TRBV20-1 | TRBD1 | CSADRTGYYEQYF | TGCAGTGCTGATAGGACAGGGTACTACGAGCAGTACTTC
few | TRBJ2-3 | TRBV12-3/TRBV12-4 | . | CASKLGGGSADTQYF | TGTGCCAGCAAGTTAGGGGGGGGGAGCGCAGATACGCAGTATTTT
few | TRBJ2-1 | TRBV15 | . | CATSRGTGFTHNEQFF | TGTGCCACCAGCAGAGGGACTGGTTTTACTCACAATGAGCAGTTCTTC
few | TRBJ2-7 | TRBV7-2 | TRBD2 | CASSPGGSGRFYEQYF | TGTGCCAGCAGCCCAGGGGGTAGCGGGAGGTTCTACGAGCAGTACTTC
. | TRBJ2-7 | TRBV29-1 | . | CSVGPSRVSGYEQYF | TGCAGCGTTGGGCCTTCCAGGGTCTCGGGCTACGAGCAGTACTTC
. | TRBJ1-4 | TRBV28 | . | CASSPTRIEKLFF | TGTGCCAGCAGTCCGACGAGGATTGAAAAACTGTTTTTT
. | TRBJ2-3 | TRBV20-1 | TRBD2 | CSALAGGIADTQYF | TGCAGTGCTTTAGCGGGAGGTATCGCAGATACGCAGTATTTT
. | TRBJ2-2 | TRBV27 | TRBD2 | CASSPEASGRPPNTGELFF | TGTGCCAGCAGTCCCGAAGCTAGCGGGAGGCCACCGAACACCGGGGAGCTGTTTTTT
few | TRBJ1-1 | TRBV21-1 | . | CASSKVSKVLNTEAFF | TGTGCCAGCAGCAAAGTCAGTAAGGTTCTGAACACTGAAGCTTTCTTT
many | TRBJ1-6 | TRBV28 | . | CASTHPAGNNSPLHF | TGTGCCAGCACCCATCCAGCCGGTAACAATTCACCCCTCCACTTT
. | TRBJ1-5 | TRBV6-2/TRBV6-3 | . | CASSYPGNSNQPQHF | TGTGCCAGCAGTTACCCAGGGAACAGCAATCAGCCCCAGCATTTT